A selection of T cell receptor beta chains follows, all from one sample in a study of blood T cell repertoires in COVID-19. Clones were read by immunoSEQ multiplex PCR, and TCRdb kept only the in-frame ones, dropping some. The data contain about 150,000 clones, over 75% of them seen just once; the ten biggest clones take up 7% to 8%. The specimen was PBMCs or T cells enriched from blood (not recorded which). These receptors were obtained from a woman aged 45-65 years who had recovered from COVID-19. Both conserved end residues are part of each CDR3. Each record gives: V gene, clone size, D gene, J gene, CDR3 DNA, CDR3 protein. A D gene is named only where the DNA matches it firmly. Rows may omit the clone size; those that give it use once, few, many or a size class.

TRBV30	.	TRBD1	TRBJ2-2	TGTGCCTGGAGTGGGACTGGACAGGGGGCATACGGGGAGCTGTTTTTT	CAWSGTGQGAYGELFF
TRBV7-6	.	.	TRBJ1-4	TGTGCCAGCAGCCTCCGACAGAACTCTAATGAAAAACTGTTTTTT	CASSLRQNSNEKLFF
TRBV30	.	.	TRBJ2-7	TGTGCCTGGAGTAGAGGGTTGGACGAGCAGTACTTC	CAWSRGLDEQYF
TRBV3-1/TRBV3-2	.	TRBD2	TRBJ2-1	TGTGCCAGCAGCCAAGAGGCTGTAGCGGGGTCCTACAATGAGCAGTTCTTC	CASSQEAVAGSYNEQFF
TRBV20-1	.	.	TRBJ2-4	TGCAGTGCTAGTAGTTCCGGGGTCCGCAAAAACATTCAGTACTTC	CSASSSGVRKNIQYF
TRBV6-5	.	TRBD1	TRBJ2-7	TGTGCCAGCGGACGACAGGGGCCCGGTAGGGAGCAGTACTTC	CASGRQGPGREQYF
TRBV6-2/TRBV6-3	.	.	TRBJ2-7	TGTGCCAGCAGTTACCCGGCGGGGCACGGCGACTACGAGCAGTACTTC	CASSYPAGHGDYEQYF
TRBV11-2	.	.	TRBJ2-1	TGTGCCAGCAGCTTAGAAGAGAGCTCCTACAATGAGCAGTTCTTC	CASSLEESSYNEQFF
TRBV6-1	once	.	TRBJ2-1	TGTGCCAGCAGTGGGGCGACGGGAGCGGTATACAATGAGCAGTTCTTC	CASSGATGAVYNEQFF
TRBV3-1/TRBV3-2	.	.	TRBJ1-2	TGTGCCAGCAGCCTACGGACTTCTCGAGCTAACTATGGCTACACCTTC	CASSLRTSRANYGYTF
TRBV29-1	.	.	TRBJ2-2	TGCAGCGTTTCAGGGCAGGGGGAGCTGTTTTTT	CSVSGQGELFF
TRBV10-2	.	TRBD2	TRBJ2-3	TGCGCCAGCAGACTAGCGGGAGGGGGCACAGATACGCAGTATTTT	CASRLAGGGTDTQYF
TRBV3-1/TRBV3-2	few	TRBD1	TRBJ1-5	TGTGCCAGCAGCCTGACAGGGGTTAGCAATCAGCCCCAGCATTTT	CASSLTGVSNQPQHF
TRBV6-5	.	.	TRBJ2-2	TGTGCCAGCAACGAGAGGGACACCGGGGAGCTGTTTTTT	CASNERDTGELFF
TRBV30	.	.	TRBJ1-4	TGTGCCTGGAGTTTAAATGAAAAACTGTTTTTT	CAWSLNEKLFF
TRBV9	few	.	TRBJ2-1	TGTGCCAGCAGCGTAGCTACAGGGAATGAGCAGTTCTTC	CASSVATGNEQFF
TRBV3-1/TRBV3-2	.	TRBD1	TRBJ1-5	TGTGCCAGCAGCCCGACGGGACAGGGGAATAATCAGCCCCAGCATTTT	CASSPTGQGNNQPQHF
TRBV19	.	TRBD1	TRBJ1-5	TGTGCCAGTAGTAGGGACAGGAGTTATAGCAATCAGCCCCAGCATTTT	CASSRDRSYSNQPQHF
TRBV11-2	.	.	TRBJ1-1	TGTGCCAGCAGCTTAGATCGGAACACTGAAGCTTTCTTT	CASSLDRNTEAFF
TRBV27	.	TRBD1	TRBJ1-1	TGTGCCAGCAGTTTATGGGACAGGCACAACACTGAAGCTTTCTTT	CASSLWDRHNTEAFF
TRBV9	.	.	TRBJ1-4	TGTGCCAGCAGCGTAGGGTTAGATGCCAGGGAAAAACTGTTTTTT	CASSVGLDAREKLFF
TRBV6-2/TRBV6-3	.	TRBD2	TRBJ2-7	TGTGCCAGCAGCTCCCAAGCGGGGTACGAGCAGTACTTC	CASSSQAGYEQYF
TRBV29-1	.	.	TRBJ2-7	TGCAGCGTTGGGACATCCTACGAGCAGTACTTC	CSVGTSYEQYF
TRBV6-4	.	TRBD1	TRBJ2-2	TGTGCCAGCAGAGGGACAGCGAACACCGGGGAGCTGTTTTTT	CASRGTANTGELFF
TRBV18	.	TRBD2	TRBJ2-3	TGTGCCAGCAGCGGACTAGCGGGAACAGATACGCAGTATTTT	CASSGLAGTDTQYF
TRBV7-2	many	TRBD2	TRBJ2-7	TGTGCCAGCAGCTTGGGACTAGCACCCACCTACGAGCAGTACTTC	CASSLGLAPTYEQYF
TRBV7-9	.	TRBD1	TRBJ1-3	TGTGCCAGCAGCTTAGGACAGGGCGTCACTGGAAACACCATATATTTT	CASSLGQGVTGNTIYF
TRBV6-1	once	.	TRBJ1-5	TGTGCCAGCAGTGAATTGCCGGGTATTAGCAATCAGCCCCAGCATTTT	CASSELPGISNQPQHF
TRBV5-1	.	.	TRBJ2-2	TGCGCCAGCAGCTTTGGCCGGGGATTTAACACCGGGGAGCTGTTTTTT	CASSFGRGFNTGELFF
TRBV7-5	.	.	TRBJ2-1	TGTGCCAGAAGCCAGGACAGGCCGGGAGCATCGGACAATGAGCAGTTCTTC	CARSQDRPGASDNEQFF
TRBV6-5	.	.	TRBJ2-2	TGTGCCAGCGGGCGGGTTACCGGGGAGCTGTTTTTT	CASGRVTGELFF
TRBV10-3	.	TRBD1	TRBJ2-3	TGTGCCATCAGTGGGGACAGGGCCTCCTTAATTCGCACAGATACGCAGTATTTT	CAISGDRASLIRTDTQYF
TRBV19	.	TRBD1	TRBJ1-2	TGTGCCAGTAGCCGACAGGGGGTATTTGACTATGGCTACACCTTC	CASSRQGVFDYGYTF
TRBV6-6	.	.	TRBJ2-5	TGTGCCAGCAGGGCGGGGGAGACCCAGTACTTC	CASRAGETQYF
TRBV2	.	.	TRBJ1-1	TGTGCCAGCCAGGTTGAACTTCAGATCGACACTGAAGCTTTCTTT	CASQVELQIDTEAFF